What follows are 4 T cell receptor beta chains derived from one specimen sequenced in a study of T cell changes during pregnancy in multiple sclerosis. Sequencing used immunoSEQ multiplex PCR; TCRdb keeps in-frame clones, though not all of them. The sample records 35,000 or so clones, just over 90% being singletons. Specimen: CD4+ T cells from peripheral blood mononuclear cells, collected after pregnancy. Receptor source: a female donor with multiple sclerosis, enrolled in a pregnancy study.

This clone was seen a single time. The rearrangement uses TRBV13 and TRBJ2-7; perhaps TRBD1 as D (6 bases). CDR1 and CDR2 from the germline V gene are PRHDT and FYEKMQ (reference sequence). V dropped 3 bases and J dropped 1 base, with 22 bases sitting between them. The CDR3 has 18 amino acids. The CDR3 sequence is CASSFTGRWGHPSYEQYF. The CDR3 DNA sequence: TGTGCCAGCAGCTTCACAGGGAGATGGGGACACCCGTCCTACGAGCAGTACTTC. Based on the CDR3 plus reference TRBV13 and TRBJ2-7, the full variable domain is AAGVIQSPRHLIKEKRETATLKCYPIPRHDTVYWYQQGPGQDPQFLISFYEKMQSDKGSIPDRFSAQQFSDYHSELNMSSLELGDSALYFCASSFTGRWGHPSYEQYFGPGTRLTVT.

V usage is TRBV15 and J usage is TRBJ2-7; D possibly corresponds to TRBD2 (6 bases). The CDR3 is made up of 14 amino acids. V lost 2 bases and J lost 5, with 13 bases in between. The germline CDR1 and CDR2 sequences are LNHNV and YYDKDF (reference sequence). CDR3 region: CATSRHSGVDEQYF. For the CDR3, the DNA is TGTGCCACCAGCAGACACTCGGGAGTAGACGAGCAGTACTTC.

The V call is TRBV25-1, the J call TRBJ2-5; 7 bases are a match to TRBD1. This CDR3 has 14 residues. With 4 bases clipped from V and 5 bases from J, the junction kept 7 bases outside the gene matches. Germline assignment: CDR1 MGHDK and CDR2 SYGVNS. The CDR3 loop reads CASSAPTGWETQYF. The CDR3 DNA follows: TGTGCCAGCAGTGCTCCGACAGGGTGGGAGACCCAGTACTTC.

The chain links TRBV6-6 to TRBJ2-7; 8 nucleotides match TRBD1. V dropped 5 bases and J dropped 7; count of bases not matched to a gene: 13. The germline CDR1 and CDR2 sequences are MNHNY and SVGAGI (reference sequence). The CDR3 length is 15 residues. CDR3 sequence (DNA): TGTGCCAGCAGTGTACAGGGGGGTGGGATGAGAGAGCAGTACTTC. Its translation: CASSVQGGGMREQYF.